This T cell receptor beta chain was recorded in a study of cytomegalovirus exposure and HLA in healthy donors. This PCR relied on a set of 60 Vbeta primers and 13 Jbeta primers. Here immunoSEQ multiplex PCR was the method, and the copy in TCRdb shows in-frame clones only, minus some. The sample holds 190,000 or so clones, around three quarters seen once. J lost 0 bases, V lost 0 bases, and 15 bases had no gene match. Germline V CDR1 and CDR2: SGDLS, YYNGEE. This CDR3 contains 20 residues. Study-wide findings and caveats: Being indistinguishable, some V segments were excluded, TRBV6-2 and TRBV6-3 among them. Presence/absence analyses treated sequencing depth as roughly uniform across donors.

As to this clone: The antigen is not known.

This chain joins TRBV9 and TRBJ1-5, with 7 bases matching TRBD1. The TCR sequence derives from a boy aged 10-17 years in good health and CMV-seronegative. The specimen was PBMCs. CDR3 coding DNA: TGTGCCAGCAGCGTAGGGAAGTGGGGTCAGGGGGAATTTAGCAATCAGCCCCAGCATTTT. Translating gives CASSVGKWGQGEFSNQPQHF.